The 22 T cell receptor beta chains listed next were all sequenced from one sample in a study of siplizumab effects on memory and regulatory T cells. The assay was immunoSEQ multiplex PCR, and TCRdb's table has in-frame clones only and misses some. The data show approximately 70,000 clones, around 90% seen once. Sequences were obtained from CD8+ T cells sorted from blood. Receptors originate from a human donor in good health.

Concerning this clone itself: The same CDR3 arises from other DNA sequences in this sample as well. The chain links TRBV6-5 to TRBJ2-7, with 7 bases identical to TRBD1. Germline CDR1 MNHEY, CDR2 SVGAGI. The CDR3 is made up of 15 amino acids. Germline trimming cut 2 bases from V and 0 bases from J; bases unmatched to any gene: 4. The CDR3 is CASSYLAGGSYEQYF. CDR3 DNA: TGTGCCAGCAGTTACCTGGCAGGGGGCTCCTACGAGCAGTACTTC.

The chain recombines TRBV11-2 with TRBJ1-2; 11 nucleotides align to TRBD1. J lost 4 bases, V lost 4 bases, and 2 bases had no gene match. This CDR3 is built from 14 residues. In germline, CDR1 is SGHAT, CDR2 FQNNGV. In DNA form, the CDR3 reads TGTGCCAGCAGCTACGGGACAGGGGGCTATGGCTACACCTTC. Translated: CASSYGTGGYGYTF. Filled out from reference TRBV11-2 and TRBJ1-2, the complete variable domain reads EAGVAQSPRYKIIEKRQSVAFWCNPISGHATLYWYQQILGQGPKLLIQFQNNGVVDDSQLPKDRFSAERLKGVDSTLKIQPAKLEDSAVYLCASSYGTGGYGYTFGSGTRLTVV.

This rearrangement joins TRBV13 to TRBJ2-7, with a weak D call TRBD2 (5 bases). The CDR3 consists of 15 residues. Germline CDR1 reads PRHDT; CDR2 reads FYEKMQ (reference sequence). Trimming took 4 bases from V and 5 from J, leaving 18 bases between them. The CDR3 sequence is CASSSRGGLSHEQYF. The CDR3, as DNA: TGTGCCAGCAGCTCCCGGGGTGGCCTTTCCCACGAGCAGTACTTC.

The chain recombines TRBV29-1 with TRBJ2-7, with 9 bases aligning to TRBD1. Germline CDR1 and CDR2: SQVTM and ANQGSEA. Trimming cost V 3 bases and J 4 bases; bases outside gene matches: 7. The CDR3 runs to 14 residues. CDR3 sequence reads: CSVEGTTGGYEQYF. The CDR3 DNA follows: TGCAGCGTTGAGGGGACGACAGGGGGTTACGAGCAGTACTTC.

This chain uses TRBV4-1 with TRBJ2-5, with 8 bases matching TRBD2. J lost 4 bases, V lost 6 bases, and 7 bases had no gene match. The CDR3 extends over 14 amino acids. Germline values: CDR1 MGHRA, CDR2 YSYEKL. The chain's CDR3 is CASSPGGVGETQYF. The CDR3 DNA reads TGCGCCAGCAGTCCCGGGGGGGTAGGAGAGACCCAGTACTTC.

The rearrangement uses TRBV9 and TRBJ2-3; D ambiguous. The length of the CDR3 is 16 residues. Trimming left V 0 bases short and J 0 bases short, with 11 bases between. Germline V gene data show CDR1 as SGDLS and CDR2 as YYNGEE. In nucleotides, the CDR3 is TGTGCCAGCAGCGTAGCCTCTGGCGATAGCACAGATACGCAGTATTTT. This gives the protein CASSVASGDSTDTQYF.

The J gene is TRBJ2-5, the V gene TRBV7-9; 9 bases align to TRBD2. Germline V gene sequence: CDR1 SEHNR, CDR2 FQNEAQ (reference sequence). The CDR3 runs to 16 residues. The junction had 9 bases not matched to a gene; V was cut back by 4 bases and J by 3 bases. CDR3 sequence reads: CASSYPTSGGEETQYF. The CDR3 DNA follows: TGTGCCAGCAGCTACCCGACTAGCGGCGGGGAAGAGACCCAGTACTTC. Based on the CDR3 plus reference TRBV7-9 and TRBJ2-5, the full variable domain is DTGVSQNPRHKITKRGQNVTFRCDPISEHNRLYWYRQTLGQGPEFLTYFQNEAQLEKSRLLSDRFSAERPKGSFSTLEIQRTEQGDSAMYLCASSYPTSGGEETQYFGPGTRLLVL.

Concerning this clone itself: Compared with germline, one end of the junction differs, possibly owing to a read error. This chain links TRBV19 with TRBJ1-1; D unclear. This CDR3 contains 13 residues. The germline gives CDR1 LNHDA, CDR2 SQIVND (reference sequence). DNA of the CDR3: TGTGCCAGTAGTATAGCCTTGAACGCTGAAGCTTTCTTT. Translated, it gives CASSIALNAEAFF.

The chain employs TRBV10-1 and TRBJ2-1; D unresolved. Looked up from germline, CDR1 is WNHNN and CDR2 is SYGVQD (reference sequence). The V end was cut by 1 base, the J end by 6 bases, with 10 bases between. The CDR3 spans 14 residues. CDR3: CASSEYVMGNEQFF. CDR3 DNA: TGCGCCAGCAGTGAGTATGTTATGGGCAATGAGCAGTTCTTC.

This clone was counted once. The CDR3 protein is CASSPLPRGNTEAFF. In nucleotides, the CDR3 is TGTGCCAGCAGCCCCCTCCCGAGGGGGAACACTGAAGCTTTCTTT. This chain links TRBV7-7 with TRBJ1-1; tentatively, D is TRBD1 (5 bases). Trimming cost V 5 bases and J 1 base, with 14 bases left between them. The CDR3 has 15 amino acids. Germline CDR1 and CDR2: SSHAT and FNYEAQ (reference sequence).

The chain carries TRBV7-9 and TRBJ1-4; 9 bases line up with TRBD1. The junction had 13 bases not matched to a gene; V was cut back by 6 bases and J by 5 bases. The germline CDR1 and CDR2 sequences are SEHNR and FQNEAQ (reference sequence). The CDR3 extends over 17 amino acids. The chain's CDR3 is CASSLGTGLNFNEKLFF. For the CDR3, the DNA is TGTGCCAGCAGTCTCGGGACAGGGCTAAATTTCAATGAAAAACTGTTTTTT. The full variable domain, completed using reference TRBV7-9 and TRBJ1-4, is DTGVSQNPRHKITKRGQNVTFRCDPISEHNRLYWYRQTLGQGPEFLTYFQNEAQLEKSRLLSDRFSAERPKGSFSTLEIQRTEQGDSAMYLCASSLGTGLNFNEKLFFGSGTQLSVL.

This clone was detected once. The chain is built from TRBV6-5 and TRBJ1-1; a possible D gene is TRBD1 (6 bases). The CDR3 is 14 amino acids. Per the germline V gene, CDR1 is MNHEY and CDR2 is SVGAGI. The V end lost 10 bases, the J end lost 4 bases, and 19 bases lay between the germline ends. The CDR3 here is CATRGGGASTEAFF. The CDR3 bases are TGTGCCACCCGGGGCGGGGGGGCCTCCACTGAAGCTTTCTTT.

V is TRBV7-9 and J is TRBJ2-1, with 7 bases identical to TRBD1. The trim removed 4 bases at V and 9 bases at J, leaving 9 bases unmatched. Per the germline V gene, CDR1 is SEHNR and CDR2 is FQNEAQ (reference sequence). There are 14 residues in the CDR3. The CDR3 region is CASSYGQAPGEQFF. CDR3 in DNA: TGTGCCAGCAGCTACGGACAGGCCCCCGGTGAGCAGTTCTTC.

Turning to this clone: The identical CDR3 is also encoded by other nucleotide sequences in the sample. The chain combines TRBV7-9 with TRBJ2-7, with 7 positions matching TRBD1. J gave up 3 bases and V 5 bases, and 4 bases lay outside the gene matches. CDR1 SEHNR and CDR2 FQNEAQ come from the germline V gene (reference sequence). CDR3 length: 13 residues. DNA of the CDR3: TGTGCCAGCAGCCCGGGACAGAGCTACGAGCAGTACTTC. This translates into CASSPGQSYEQYF.

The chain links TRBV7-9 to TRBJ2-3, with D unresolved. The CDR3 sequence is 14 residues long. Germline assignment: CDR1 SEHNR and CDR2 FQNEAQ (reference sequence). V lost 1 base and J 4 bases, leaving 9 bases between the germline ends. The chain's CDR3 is CASSLERTSDTQYF. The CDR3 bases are TGTGCCAGCAGCTTAGAGCGCACTTCAGATACGCAGTATTTT.

CDR3 bases: TGTGCCAGCAGTTGGGGGCAGGGTGGCTACGAGCAGTACTTC. Translated, it gives CASSWGQGGYEQYF. The chain has TRBV27 and TRBJ2-7; the D gene is possibly TRBD1 (6 bases). CDR1 MNHEY and CDR2 SMNVEV come from the germline V gene (reference sequence). Trimming left V 4 bases short and J 3 bases short, with 13 bases between. This CDR3 is built from 14 residues.

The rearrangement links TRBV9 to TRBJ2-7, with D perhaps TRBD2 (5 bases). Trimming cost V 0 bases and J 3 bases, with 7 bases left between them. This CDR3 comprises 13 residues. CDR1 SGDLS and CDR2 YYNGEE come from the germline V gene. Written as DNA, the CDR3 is TGTGCCAGCAGCGTAGATGGAGGCTACGAGCAGTACTTC. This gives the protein CASSVDGGYEQYF.

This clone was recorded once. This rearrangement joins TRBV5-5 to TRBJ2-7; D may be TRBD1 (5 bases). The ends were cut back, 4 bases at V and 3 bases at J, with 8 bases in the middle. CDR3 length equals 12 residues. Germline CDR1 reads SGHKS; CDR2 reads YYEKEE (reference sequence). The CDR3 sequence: CASSLQGYEQYF. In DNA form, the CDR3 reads TGTGCCAGCAGCCTTCAGGGCTACGAGCAGTACTTC.

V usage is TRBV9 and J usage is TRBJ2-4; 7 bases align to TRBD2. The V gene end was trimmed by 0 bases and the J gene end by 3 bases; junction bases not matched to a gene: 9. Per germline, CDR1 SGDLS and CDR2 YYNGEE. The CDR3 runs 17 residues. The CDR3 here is CASSVVRSRGDKNIQYF. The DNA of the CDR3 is TGTGCCAGCAGCGTAGTTAGGTCCCGGGGGGACAAAAACATTCAGTACTTC.

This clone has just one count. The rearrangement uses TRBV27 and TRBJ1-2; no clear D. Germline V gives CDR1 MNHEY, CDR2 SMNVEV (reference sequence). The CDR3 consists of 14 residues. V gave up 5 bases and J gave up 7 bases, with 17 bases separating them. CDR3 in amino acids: CASSNLWVEGGYTF. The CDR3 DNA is TGTGCCAGCAGTAACCTGTGGGTAGAGGGTGGCTACACCTTC.

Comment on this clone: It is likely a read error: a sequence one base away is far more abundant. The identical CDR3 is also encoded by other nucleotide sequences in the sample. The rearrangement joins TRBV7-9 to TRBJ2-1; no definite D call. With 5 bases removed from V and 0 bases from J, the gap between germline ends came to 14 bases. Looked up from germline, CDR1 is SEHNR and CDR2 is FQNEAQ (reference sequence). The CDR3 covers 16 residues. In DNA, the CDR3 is TGTGCCAGCAGCCAAGAGGCCCAGAGCTCCTACAATGAGCAGTTCTTC. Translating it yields CASSQEAQSSYNEQFF. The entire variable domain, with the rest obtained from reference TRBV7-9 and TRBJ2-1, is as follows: DTGVSQNPRHKITKRGQNVTFRCDPISEHNRLYWYRQTLGQGPEFLTYFQNEAQLEKSRLLSDRFSAERPKGSFSTLEIQRTEQGDSAMYLCASSQEAQSSYNEQFFGPGTRLTVL.

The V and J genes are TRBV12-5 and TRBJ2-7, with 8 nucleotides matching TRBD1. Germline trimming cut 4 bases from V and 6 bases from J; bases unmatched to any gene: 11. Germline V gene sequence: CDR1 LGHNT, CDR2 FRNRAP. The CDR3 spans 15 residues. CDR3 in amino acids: CASGWPDRGSVEQYF. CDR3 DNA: TGTGCTAGTGGTTGGCCAGACAGGGGCTCGGTCGAGCAGTACTTC.